This TCR beta chain was identified during a study of T cells in Graves' hyperthyroidism and ophthalmopathy. This clonotype was counted at least ten times. Antigen specificity is unknown. From RNA transcripts, TCR beta CDR3 regions were amplified. The HTBI set primed first-round TCR CDR3 RT-PCR. One entry per CDR3 protein, called by TCRdb with MiXCR from the multiplex PCR reads. The table shows 250,000 to 300,000 distinct CDR3 sequences, with more than 14% occurring only once. Study-wide results and limits: Most thyroid clonotypes expanded above 0.001 were also detected in blood.

The CDR3 has 14 amino acids. V lost 4 bases, J lost 4 bases, and 14 bases lay in between. The germline V gene has CDR1 SGDLS and CDR2 YYNGEE. The sample, blood from the first hyperthyroidism diagnosis, precedes any ophthalmopathy symptoms. An approximately 10 ml volume of fresh peripheral blood provided the PBMCs. The TCR was taken from a woman in her 40s with Graves' hyperthyroidism that later progressed to Graves' ophthalmopathy. V gene TRBV9 combines with J gene TRBJ2-5; tentatively, D is TRBD2 (6 bases). Sample: blood. CDR3 DNA sequence: TGTGCCAGCAGCTCCCGAGTGGGGGGAGAGACCCAGTACTTC. It specifies CASSSRVGGETQYF.